A selection of T cell receptor beta chains follows, all from one sample in a study of radiotherapy plus CTLA-4 blockade in lung cancer. TCRdb keeps only in-frame clones here, not all; method: immunoSEQ multiplex PCR. The table lists tens of thousands of clones, roughly 80% of them singletons, with roughly 25% in the top ten. Sequencing used peripheral blood, obtained from a patient treated with radiotherapy plus ipilimumab. These receptors were obtained from a human donor with non-small cell lung cancer that progressed on radiotherapy plus ipilimumab. Each CDR3 is given without its conserved first and last residue. The listing skips clone size in some rows; elsewhere it reads once, few, many or a size class.

.	TRBV27	TRBJ2-1	ASTTQRSSYNEQF
.	TRBV9	TRBJ2-1	ASSPQSSSGRQF
.	TRBV5-1	TRBJ2-3	ASSLGDTDTQY
.	TRBV5-4	TRBJ2-2	ASSRDGNTGELF
.	TRBV5-4	TRBJ2-5	ASTGQGSETQY
.	TRBV5-1	TRBJ2-3	ASSTGLSGLPDTQY
.	TRBV6-1	.	ASSEGPLYEQY
.	TRBV27	TRBJ2-2	ASSLSGTVTGELF
.	TRBV7-2	TRBJ2-1	ASSLYFEQF
once	TRBV7-2	TRBJ2-7	ASSESGTGVYEQY
.	TRBV5-4	TRBJ1-2	ASRDGTETAGYT
.	TRBV5-1	TRBJ1-6	ASGRDGDNSPLH
many	TRBV19	TRBJ2-3	ANLGVAVQKVDTQY
.	TRBV19	TRBJ2-4	ASSLPSGQGDIQY
.	TRBV28	TRBJ1-5	ASSLFYGGNQPQH
.	TRBV5-1	TRBJ2-3	ASRYSDPTDTQY
.	TRBV5-5	TRBJ1-1	ASSVGQWNTEAF
.	TRBV29-1	TRBJ2-2	SVLAGRNTGELF
.	TRBV27	TRBJ2-1	ASSLSPGAYNEQF
.	TRBV6-1	TRBJ2-3	ASSEWTGASTDTQY
few	TRBV5-4	TRBJ2-3	ASSTTSGRYNTQY
.	TRBV28	TRBJ2-7	ASSLSPLTGLYEQY
.	TRBV19	TRBJ2-5	ASSKTGQETQY
.	TRBV10-1	TRBJ2-1	ASSKAGGKNEQF
.	TRBV5-1	TRBJ2-3	ASFEFSTDTQY
.	TRBV7-9	TRBJ2-2	ASSPSGIGTGELF